These 30 T cell receptor beta chains came from one sample sequenced in a study of control samples from healthy donors and cancer patients. TCRdb keeps only in-frame clones here, not all; method: immunoSEQ multiplex PCR. The sample consists of more than 140,000 clones, roughly 94% of them appearing once. The sample consisted of blood. These TCRs come from a man in his forties in good health.

The chain carries TRBV24-1 and TRBJ2-4, with a tentative D call TRBD1 (7 bases). The germline V and J ends were trimmed by 2 bases and 5 bases, with 12 bases remaining between them. In germline, CDR1 is KGHDR, CDR2 SFDVKD. The length of the CDR3 is 15 residues. The CDR3 here is CATSDYRGGENIQYF. CDR3 DNA: TGTGCCACCAGTGATTACAGGGGCGGGGAAAACATTCAGTACTTC.

This rearrangement joins TRBV2 to TRBJ2-3, with 10 bases lining up with TRBD1. V lost 8 bases to trimming and J lost 4 bases; unmatched junction nucleotides: 3. CDR3 size: 13 residues. The germline gives CDR1 SNHLY, CDR2 FYNNEI. CDR3 sequence (DNA): TGTGCCAGCCGGGACAGGGGTTCAGATACGCAGTATTTT. The encoded protein is CASRDRGSDTQYF.

This sequence joins TRBV11-2 and TRBJ1-3; weak D call: TRBD1 (5 bases). Between the trimmed V and J ends, which lost 2 bases and 4 bases, there was a span of 12 bases. The germline gives CDR1 SGHAT, CDR2 FQNNGV. CDR3 length: 15 residues. In DNA, the CDR3 is TGTGCCAGCAGCTTAACACAAGGGGTCGGAAACACCATATATTTT. Its protein product is CASSLTQGVGNTIYF.

This chain connects TRBV28 to TRBJ1-2, with 7 bases that match TRBD1. Germline trimming cut 2 bases from V and 3 bases from J; bases unmatched to any gene: 9. The CDR3 is made up of 16 amino acids. Germline V CDR1 and CDR2: MDHEN, SYDVKM. Written as DNA, the CDR3 is TGTGCCAGCAGTTTAGAACCGCAGGGGGTTTACTATGGCTACACCTTC. This encodes CASSLEPQGVYYGYTF.

The J gene is TRBJ1-1, the V gene TRBV5-1, with a tentative D call TRBD1 (6 bases). Per germline, CDR1 SGHRS and CDR2 YFSETQ. This CDR3 comprises 15 residues. With 4 bases removed from V and 6 bases from J, the gap between germline ends came to 19 bases. DNA for the CDR3: TGCGCCAGCAGCATTCCCGGGGCCCCAGGGGCTGAAGCTTTCTTT. Its translation is CASSIPGAPGAEAFF.

In regard to this clone: The same CDR3 is also encoded by other DNA sequences in this sample. The V and J genes are TRBV3-1 (or the pseudogene TRBV3-2) and TRBJ2-2, with D tentatively TRBD2 (5 bases). Trimming cost V 6 bases and J 6 bases, with 8 bases left between them. Germline assignment: CDR1 LGHDT and CDR2 YNNKEL (reference sequence). The length of the CDR3 is 12 residues. The CDR3 DNA reads TGTGCCAGCAGGCGGGCATCCGGGGAGCTGTTTTTT. This encodes CASRRASGELFF.

The rearrangement joins TRBV7-6 to TRBJ2-5; a possible D gene is TRBD2 (5 bases). The CDR3 runs to 15 residues. The V gene lost 5 bases and the J gene lost 6 bases, with 19 bases spanning the gap. The V gene's germline CDR1 is SGHVS and CDR2 FNYEAQ. This CDR3 reads CASSRESGISKTQYF. The CDR3 DNA is TGTGCCAGCAGCCGCGAATCGGGAATCTCGAAGACCCAGTACTTC.

The chain carries TRBV3-1 (or the pseudogene TRBV3-2) and TRBJ1-4; D gene unclear. The V gene lost 3 bases and the J gene lost 4 bases, with 12 bases spanning the gap. The germline V gene encodes CDR1 LGHDT and CDR2 YNNKEL (reference sequence). This CDR3 region has 15 residues. The CDR3 bases are TGTGCCAGCAGCCAGCTGTTACAGAGTAATGAAAAACTGTTTTTT. The encoded protein is CASSQLLQSNEKLFF.

This clone was recorded only once. The DNA for the CDR3 is TGTGCCAGCAGCCATCAACACGGGGGTACAGGGAATGAGCAGTTCTTC. Protein: CASSHQHGGTGNEQFF. V gene TRBV3-1 (or the pseudogene TRBV3-2) combines with J gene TRBJ2-1, with D perhaps TRBD1 or TRBD2 (6 bases each). V was clipped by 3 bases and J by 7 bases, with 19 bases between them. Germline V gene sequence: CDR1 LGHDT, CDR2 YNNKEL (reference sequence). This CDR3 contains 16 residues.

The chain couples TRBV11-2 to TRBJ2-5; maybe TRBD2 (5 bases). Per germline, CDR1 SGHAT and CDR2 FQNNGV. The V end was cut by 1 base, the J end by 5 bases, with 14 bases between. CDR3 length equals 15 residues. CDR3 residues: CASSLGLTGSETQYF. The CDR3 coding sequence is TGTGCCAGCAGCTTAGGACTCACGGGGTCGGAGACCCAGTACTTC.

The chain uses TRBV7-9 and TRBJ1-5; weak D call: TRBD1 (5 bases). CDR3 length: 16 amino acids. V lost 6 bases and J 2 bases, leaving 17 bases between the germline ends. Germline CDR1 SEHNR, CDR2 FQNEAQ (reference sequence). DNA for the CDR3: TGTGCCAGCAGTTCCGGACTCGGAGGGGGCAATCAGCCCCAGCATTTT. This gives the protein CASSSGLGGGNQPQHF.

In this sample, this clone turned up once. The chain is built from TRBV7-9 and TRBJ1-1; possible D gene TRBD1, 6 bases. The CDR3 loop spans 14 amino acids. The V end lost 1 base, the J end lost 8 bases, and 14 bases lay between the germline ends. Germline assignment: CDR1 SEHNR and CDR2 FQNEAQ (reference sequence). The chain's CDR3 is CASSLGGAGPEAFF. CDR3 nucleotide sequence: TGTGCCAGCAGCTTAGGGGGGGCGGGGCCCGAAGCTTTCTTT.

The chain recombines TRBV27 with TRBJ1-2, with 7 bases matching TRBD1. Trimming at V came to 7 bases and at J to 8 bases, leaving 10 bases not matched to a gene. The CDR3 consists of 13 residues. The germline V gene has CDR1 MNHEY and CDR2 SMNVEV (reference sequence). In nucleotides, the CDR3 is TGTGCCAGCACCACAGTAGACAGGGAAGGCTACACCTTC. This sequence encodes CASTTVDREGYTF.

V is TRBV5-6 and J is TRBJ1-1, with D possibly TRBD1 on 6 matching bases. The germline V and J ends were trimmed by 7 bases and 0 bases, with 13 bases remaining between them. CDR1 is SGHDT, CDR2 YYEEEE, per germline. The CDR3 runs 14 residues. This chain's CDR3 is CASGDGQLNTEAFF. The CDR3 DNA reads TGTGCCAGCGGGGATGGACAGCTGAACACTGAAGCTTTCTTT. The full variable domain, rest sourced from reference TRBV5-6 and TRBJ1-1, is DAGVTQSPTHLIKTRGQQVTLRCSPKSGHDTVSWYQQALGQGPQFIFQYYEEEERQRGNFPDRFSGHQFPNYSSELNVNALLLGDSALYLCASGDGQLNTEAFFGQGTRLTVV.

The chain joins TRBV2 to TRBJ2-7, with TRBD1 matching over 8 bases. The CDR3 spans 15 residues. Trimming cost V 7 bases and J 2 bases; bases outside gene matches: 10. The germline V gene encodes CDR1 SNHLY and CDR2 FYNNEI. Here the CDR3 reads CASIRPRDRPYEQYF. The CDR3 region has the DNA TGTGCCAGCATTCGACCGCGGGACAGGCCCTACGAGCAGTACTTC.

The genes are TRBV6-5 and TRBJ1-1, with D uncertain. CDR1 is MNHEY and CDR2 is SVGAGI in the germline V gene. The V gene lost 5 bases and the J gene lost 4 bases, with 17 bases spanning the gap. The CDR3 has 15 residues. The CDR3 nucleotides read TGTGCCAGCAGTCTTTATGGTTGGGAGGCCACTGAAGCTTTCTTT. Translated: CASSLYGWEATEAFF.

The chain combines TRBV28 with TRBJ1-4; D is uncertain. CDR1 is MDHEN and CDR2 is SYDVKM in the germline V gene. V lost 2 bases, J lost 7 bases, and 14 bases lay in between. The CDR3 covers 15 residues. The CDR3 bases are TGTGCCAGCAGTTTAGGGCGGCACAGTTCTGAAAAACTGTTTTTT. Residues: CASSLGRHSSEKLFF.

The chain uses TRBV5-6 and TRBJ2-7, with D possibly TRBD2 on 5 matching bases. From germline, CDR1 is SGHDT and CDR2 YYEEEE. V lost 2 bases to trimming and J lost 4 bases, with 10 bases between them. This CDR3 has 13 amino acids. CDR3 sequence reads: CASSFGRRYEQYF. The CDR3, as DNA: TGTGCCAGCAGCTTCGGCAGGAGGTACGAGCAGTACTTC.

The rearrangement links TRBV24-1 to TRBJ1-1; D might be TRBD1 (5 bases). This CDR3 is built from 13 residues. Trimming took 3 bases from V and 4 from J, leaving 8 bases between them. Germline CDR1 reads KGHDR; CDR2 reads SFDVKD. DNA for the CDR3: TGTGCCACCAGTGATGGGAGGGGCACTGAAGCTTTCTTT. Amino acid sequence: CATSDGRGTEAFF.

This clone was observed a single time. J is TRBJ2-7 and V is TRBV5-6; 12 bases fit TRBD2. Germline V gene sequence: CDR1 SGHDT, CDR2 YYEEEE. The V segment lost 4 bases and the J segment 3 bases; nucleotides outside the gene matches: 2. The CDR3 spans 14 residues. The DNA for the CDR3 is TGTGCCAGCAGCGTGGGACTAGCGGGCTACGAGCAGTACTTC. Its protein product is CASSVGLAGYEQYF.

The sample holds a few counts of this clone. This chain uses TRBV27 with TRBJ2-7; 9 positions agree with TRBD2. With 6 bases clipped from V and 4 bases from J, the junction kept 10 bases outside the gene matches. This CDR3 contains 15 residues. Looked up from germline, CDR1 is MNHEY and CDR2 is SMNVEV (reference sequence). The CDR3 nucleotides are TGTGCCAGCAGATCTTTGGCTAGCGGGGAGTACGAGCAGTACTTC. This translates into CASRSLASGEYEQYF.

The V and J genes are TRBV11-2 and TRBJ1-1; a weak D match, TRBD1 (5 bases). Trimming removed 5 bases at V and 1 base at J, with 8 bases between. The germline V gene has CDR1 SGHAT and CDR2 FQNNGV. This CDR3 comprises 13 residues. Written as DNA, the CDR3 is TGTGCCAGCAGCCTCAGGGCGAACACTGAAGCTTTCTTT. It is translated as CASSLRANTEAFF.

This clone was observed a single time. This chain links TRBV18 with TRBJ1-1; TRBD1 might be the D (5 bases). The CDR3 totals 14 residues. The V end lost 1 base, the J end lost 5 bases, and 11 bases lay between the germline ends. Germline assignment: CDR1 KGHSH and CDR2 LQKENI. CDR3 sequence (DNA): TGTGCCAGCTCACCACTCCAGGGTCAGACTGAAGCTTTCTTT. Its translation: CASSPLQGQTEAFF. The full variable domain, completed using reference TRBV18 and TRBJ1-1, is NAGVMQNPRHLVRRRGQEARLRCSPMKGHSHVYWYRQLPEEGLKFMVYLQKENIIDESGMPKERFSAEFPKEGPSILRIQQVVRGDSAAYFCASSPLQGQTEAFFGQGTRLTVV.

The V and J genes are TRBV21-1 and TRBJ1-2; the table's D call, TRBD1, was not checked against the DNA. TRBV21-1 is a documented pseudogene. The CDR3 is 14 residues long. CDR3 region: CASSRDRGQPGYTF. CDR3 sequence (DNA): TGTGCCAGCAGCAGGGACAGGGGGCAACCTGGCTACACCTTC.

The chain combines TRBV27 with TRBJ2-7, with D perhaps matching TRBD2 (5 bases). Trimming shortened V by 5 bases and J by 2 bases, and 13 bases separated the two germline ends. The CDR3 extends over 14 amino acids. The germline V gene encodes CDR1 MNHEY and CDR2 SMNVEV (reference sequence). This CDR3 is CASSPRPGTYEQYF. DNA of the CDR3: TGTGCCAGCAGTCCCCGTCCCGGGACCTACGAGCAGTACTTC.

The rearrangement uses TRBV9 and TRBJ1-6; D remains ambiguous. The CDR3 runs to 15 residues. V lost 5 bases and J lost 5, with 14 bases in between. Germline V gene lookup returns CDR1 SGDLS and CDR2 YYNGEE. CDR3 amino acids: CASRAGGLHNSPLHF. CDR3 DNA: TGTGCCAGCAGAGCCGGAGGGCTTCATAATTCACCCCTCCACTTT.

This sequence joins TRBV21-1 and TRBJ2-3; the table's D gene call, TRBD2, was not cross checked with the DNA. TRBV21-1 is termed a pseudogene. The CDR3 has 19 residues. CDR3 in amino acids: CASSKDTPRVANSTDTQYF. As DNA, the CDR3 is TGTGCCAGCAGCAAAGATACGCCCCGAGTCGCGAATAGCACAGATACGCAGTATTTT.

CDR3 sequence: CASSEPSAGRNSPLHF. CDR3 sequence (DNA): TGTGCCAGCAGTGAACCCAGTGCAGGGCGAAATTCACCCCTCCACTTT. The chain carries TRBV6-1 and TRBJ1-6, with D possibly TRBD1 on 5 matching bases. The CDR3 loop spans 16 amino acids. The germline V gene encodes CDR1 MNHNS and CDR2 SASEGT. V gave up 2 bases and J gave up 7 bases, with 15 bases separating them.

The genes are TRBV3-1 (or the pseudogene TRBV3-2) and TRBJ1-4; a weak D match, TRBD1 (5 bases). CDR3 length equals 13 residues. The V end was cut by 4 bases, the J end by 7 bases, with 10 bases between. Germline V gene lookup returns CDR1 LGHDT and CDR2 YNNKEL (reference sequence). The CDR3 nucleotides read TGTGCCAGCAGCCCTCGACAGACTGAAAAACTGTTTTTT. Residues: CASSPRQTEKLFF.

For this clone: Different DNA sequences within this sample yield the same CDR3. The chain has TRBV29-1 and TRBJ2-2; 7 nucleotides align to TRBD2. The CDR3 runs to 15 residues. Germline V gene lookup returns CDR1 SQVTM and CDR2 ANQGSEA. Trimming took 4 bases from V and 7 from J; bases not matched to a gene: 12. This CDR3 reads CSVVSGGRGGGELFF. CDR3 coding DNA: TGCAGCGTTGTGTCGGGGGGACGAGGTGGCGGGGAGCTGTTTTTT.